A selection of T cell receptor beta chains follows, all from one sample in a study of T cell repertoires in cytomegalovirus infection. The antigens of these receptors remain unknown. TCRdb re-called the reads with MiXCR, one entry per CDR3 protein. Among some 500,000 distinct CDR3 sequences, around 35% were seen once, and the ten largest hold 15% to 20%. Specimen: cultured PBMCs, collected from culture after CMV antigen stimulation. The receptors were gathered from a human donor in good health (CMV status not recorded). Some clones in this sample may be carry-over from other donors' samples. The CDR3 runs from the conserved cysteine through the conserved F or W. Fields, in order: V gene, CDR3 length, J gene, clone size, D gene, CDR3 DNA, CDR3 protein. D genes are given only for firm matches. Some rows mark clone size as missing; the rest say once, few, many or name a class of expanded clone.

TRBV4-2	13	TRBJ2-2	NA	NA	TGTGCCAGCAGCCAAGAGTCTGCCGGGGAGCTGTTTTTT	CASSQESAGELFF
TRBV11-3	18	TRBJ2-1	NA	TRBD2	TGTGCCAGCAGCTTCCTCCGACTAGCGAGAAGCTCCTACAATGAGCAGTTCTTC	CASSFLRLARSSYNEQFF
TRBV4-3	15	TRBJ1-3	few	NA	TGCGCCAGCAGCCAAGATAGGGTTGCTGGAAACACCATATATTTT	CASSQDRVAGNTIYF
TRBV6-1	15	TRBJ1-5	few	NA	TGTGCCAGCAGTTATTCCGCCAGGGGCAATCAGCCCCAGCATTTT	CASSYSARGNQPQHF
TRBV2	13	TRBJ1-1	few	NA	TGTGCCAGCAGTAACAGAGGACATCATGAAGCTTTCTTT	CASSNRGHHEAFF
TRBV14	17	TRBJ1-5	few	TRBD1	TGTGCCAGCAGCCGTCGGAGGCCCACAGGGGGCAATCAGCCCCAGCATTTT	CASSRRRPTGGNQPQHF
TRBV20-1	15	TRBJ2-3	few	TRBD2	TGCAGTGCTAGAGATGCGGGAGGACCCACAGATACGCAGTATTTT	CSARDAGGPTDTQYF
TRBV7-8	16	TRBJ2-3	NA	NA	TGTGCCAGCAGCTTAGAAGTGAGGTTGGGCACAGATACGCAGTATTTT	CASSLEVRLGTDTQYF
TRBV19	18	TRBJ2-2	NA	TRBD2	TGTGCCAGTAGTATCGGGCTAGCGGGAGGGAGGGGCACCGGGGAGCTGTTTTTT	CASSIGLAGGRGTGELFF
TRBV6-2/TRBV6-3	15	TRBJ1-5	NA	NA	TGTGCCAGCAGTTACTCTGGGGCTAGCAATCAGCCCCAGCATTTT	CASSYSGASNQPQHF
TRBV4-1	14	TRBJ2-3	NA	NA	TGCGCCAGCAGCCAATCCCCTAGCACAGATACGCAGTATTTT	CASSQSPSTDTQYF
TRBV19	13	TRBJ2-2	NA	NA	TGTGCCAGTAGTATTGCGGCTCCCGGGGAGCTGTTTTTT	CASSIAAPGELFF
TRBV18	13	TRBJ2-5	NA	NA	TGTGCCAGCTCACACGGCTACCAAGAGACCCAGTACTTC	CASSHGYQETQYF
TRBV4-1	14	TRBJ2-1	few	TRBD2	TGCGCCAGCAGCCAAGAACTAGCGACCTATGAGCAGTTCTTC	CASSQELATYEQFF
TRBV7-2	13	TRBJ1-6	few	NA	TGTGCCAGCAGCACCGCCCAGGGCACACCCCTCCACTTT	CASSTAQGTPLHF
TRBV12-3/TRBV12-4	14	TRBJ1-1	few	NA	TGTGCCAGCAGTTTTGAGACAGTGAACACTGAAGCTTTCTTT	CASSFETVNTEAFF
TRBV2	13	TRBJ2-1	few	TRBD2	TGTGCCAGCACGGGAGGAAACCGCAATGAGCAGTTCTTC	CASTGGNRNEQFF
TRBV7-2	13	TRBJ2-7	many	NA	TGTGCCAGCAGCTTAGTGCTTGCCGGGGAGCAGTACTTC	CASSLVLAGEQYF
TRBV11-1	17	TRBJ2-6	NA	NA	TGTGCCAGCAGCTTAGCATTGTGGCAATCTGGGGCCAACGTCCTGACTTTC	CASSLALWQSGANVLTF
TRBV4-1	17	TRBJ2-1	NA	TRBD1	TGCGCCAGCAGCCAGCCGCCGGGACAGGGGACTGAGAATGAGCAGTTCTTC	CASSQPPGQGTENEQFF
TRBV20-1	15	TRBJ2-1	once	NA	TGCAGTGCTAGAGATGTTGACAGTACCTACAATGAGCAGTTCTTC	CSARDVDSTYNEQFF
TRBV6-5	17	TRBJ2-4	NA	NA	TGTGCCAGCAGGCGTACGACAGGCCAACTAGCCAAAAACATTCAGTACTTC	CASRRTTGQLAKNIQYF
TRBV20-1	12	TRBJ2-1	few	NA	TGCAGTGCTCCCCGCTCCTACAATGAGCAGTTCTTC	CSAPRSYNEQFF
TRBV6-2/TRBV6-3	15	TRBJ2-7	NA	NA	TGTGCCAGCAGTTACACCTACAGGGTCAGTTACGAGCAGTACTTC	CASSYTYRVSYEQYF
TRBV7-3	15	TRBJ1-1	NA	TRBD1	TGTGCCAGCAGCCCGTGGGACAGGGGGCAGGGTGAAGCTTTCTTT	CASSPWDRGQGEAFF
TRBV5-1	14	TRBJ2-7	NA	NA	TGCGCCAGCAGCTTGGACCTAGTTTTGGACGAGCAGTACTTC	CASSLDLVLDEQYF
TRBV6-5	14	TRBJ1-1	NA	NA	TGTGCCAGCAGTTACCGACGAGGGGATGCGGAAGCTTTCTTT	CASSYRRGDAEAFF
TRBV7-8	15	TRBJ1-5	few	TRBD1	TGTGCCAGCAGCTACGCGGGACAGCCAACGGAGCCCCAGCATTTT	CASSYAGQPTEPQHF
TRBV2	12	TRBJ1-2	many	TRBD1	TGTGCCAGCAGCGGACAGGGTAATGGCTACACCTTC	CASSGQGNGYTF
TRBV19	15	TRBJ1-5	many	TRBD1	TGTGCCAGCAGTATCGGACAGGGAGGCAATCAGCCCCAGCATTTT	CASSIGQGGNQPQHF
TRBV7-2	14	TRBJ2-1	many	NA	TGTGCCAGCAGCGGAGCGAGAAGGGTTGGAGAGCAGTTCTTC	CASSGARRVGEQFF
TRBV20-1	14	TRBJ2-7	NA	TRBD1	TGCAGTGCTAGTGGACAGGCCCGCTCCTACGAGCAGTACTTC	CSASGQARSYEQYF
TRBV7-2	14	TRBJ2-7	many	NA	TGTGCCAGCAGCTTATATGGGAAAATATACGAGCAGTACTTC	CASSLYGKIYEQYF
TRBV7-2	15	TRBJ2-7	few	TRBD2	TGTGCCAGCAGCCGACTAGCCCCTTCCCCCTACGAGCAGTACTTC	CASSRLAPSPYEQYF
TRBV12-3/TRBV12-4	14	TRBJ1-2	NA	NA	TGTGCCAGCAGCCCATCCGGGAACTTCTATGGCTACACCTTC	CASSPSGNFYGYTF
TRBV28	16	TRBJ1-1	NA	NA	TGTGCCAGCAGGCGCCGGGACACAACTAGAAACACTGAAGCTTTCTTT	CASRRRDTTRNTEAFF
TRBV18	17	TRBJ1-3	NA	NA	TGTGCCAGCTCACCACCTGGCAGGGACCTCTCTGGAAACACCATATATTTT	CASSPPGRDLSGNTIYF
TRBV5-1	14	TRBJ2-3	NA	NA	TGCGCCAGCGCCCCCAGGGGACCACAATATACGCAGTATTTT	CASAPRGPQYTQYF
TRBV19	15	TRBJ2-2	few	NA	TGTGCCAGTAGTGCCGGACTCCCAGCTGCGGGGGAGCTGTTTTTT	CASSAGLPAAGELFF
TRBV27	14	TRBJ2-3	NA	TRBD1	TGTGCCAGCAGTGGACAGGGTGGCACAGATACGCAGTATTTT	CASSGQGGTDTQYF
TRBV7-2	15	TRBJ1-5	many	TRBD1	TGTGCCAGCAGCTACGAATTACAGGGGGCCCAGCCCCAGCATTTT	CASSYELQGAQPQHF